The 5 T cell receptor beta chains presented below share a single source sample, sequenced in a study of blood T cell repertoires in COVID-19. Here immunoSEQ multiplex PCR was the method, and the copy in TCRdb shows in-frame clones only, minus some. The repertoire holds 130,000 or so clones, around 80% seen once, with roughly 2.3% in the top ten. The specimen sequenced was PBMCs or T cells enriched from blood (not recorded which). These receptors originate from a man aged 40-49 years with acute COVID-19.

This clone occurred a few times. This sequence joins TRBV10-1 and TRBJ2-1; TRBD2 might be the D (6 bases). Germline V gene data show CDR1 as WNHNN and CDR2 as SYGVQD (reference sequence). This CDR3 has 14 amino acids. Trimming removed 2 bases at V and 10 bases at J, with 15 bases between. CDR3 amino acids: CASSETLGLHEQFF. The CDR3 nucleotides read TGCGCCAGCAGTGAGACCCTGGGACTGCACGAGCAGTTCTTC.

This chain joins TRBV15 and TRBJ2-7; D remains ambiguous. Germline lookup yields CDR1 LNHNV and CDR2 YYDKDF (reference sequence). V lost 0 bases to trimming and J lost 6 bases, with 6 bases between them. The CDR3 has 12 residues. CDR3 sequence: CATSRDPGEQYF. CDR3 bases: TGTGCCACCAGCAGAGATCCGGGCGAGCAGTACTTC. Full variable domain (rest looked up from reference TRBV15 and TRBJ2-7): DAMVIQNPRYQVTQFGKPVTLSCSQTLNHNVMYWYQQKSSQAPKLLFHYYDKDFNNEADTPDNFQSRRPNTSFCFLDIRSPGLGDTAMYLCATSRDPGEQYFGPGTRLTVT.

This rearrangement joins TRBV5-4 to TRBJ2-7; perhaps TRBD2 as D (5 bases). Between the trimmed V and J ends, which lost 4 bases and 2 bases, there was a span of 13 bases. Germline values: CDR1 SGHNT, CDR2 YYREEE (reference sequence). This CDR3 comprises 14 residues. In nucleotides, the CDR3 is TGTGCCAGCAGCCTCGCCGGGAAGCCCTACGAGCAGTACTTC. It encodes CASSLAGKPYEQYF.

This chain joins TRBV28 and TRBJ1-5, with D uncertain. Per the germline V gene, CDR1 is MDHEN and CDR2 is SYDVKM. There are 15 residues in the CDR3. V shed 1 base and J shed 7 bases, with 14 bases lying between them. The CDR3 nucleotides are TGTGCCAGCAGTTTATTGCCAGGTGGGCCGCAGCCCCAGCATTTT. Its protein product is CASSLLPGGPQPQHF. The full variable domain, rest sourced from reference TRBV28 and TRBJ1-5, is DVKVTQSSRYLVKRTGEKVFLECVQDMDHENMFWYRQDPGLGLRLIYFSYDVKMKEKGDIPEGYSVSREKKERFSLILESASTNQTSMYLCASSLLPGGPQPQHFGDGTRLSIL.

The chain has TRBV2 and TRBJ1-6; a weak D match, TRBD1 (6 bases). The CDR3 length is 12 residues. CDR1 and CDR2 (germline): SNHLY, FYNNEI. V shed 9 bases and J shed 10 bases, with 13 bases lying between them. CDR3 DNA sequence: TGTGCCAGTGCCGCACAGGGATCACCCCTCCACTTT. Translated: CASAAQGSPLHF.